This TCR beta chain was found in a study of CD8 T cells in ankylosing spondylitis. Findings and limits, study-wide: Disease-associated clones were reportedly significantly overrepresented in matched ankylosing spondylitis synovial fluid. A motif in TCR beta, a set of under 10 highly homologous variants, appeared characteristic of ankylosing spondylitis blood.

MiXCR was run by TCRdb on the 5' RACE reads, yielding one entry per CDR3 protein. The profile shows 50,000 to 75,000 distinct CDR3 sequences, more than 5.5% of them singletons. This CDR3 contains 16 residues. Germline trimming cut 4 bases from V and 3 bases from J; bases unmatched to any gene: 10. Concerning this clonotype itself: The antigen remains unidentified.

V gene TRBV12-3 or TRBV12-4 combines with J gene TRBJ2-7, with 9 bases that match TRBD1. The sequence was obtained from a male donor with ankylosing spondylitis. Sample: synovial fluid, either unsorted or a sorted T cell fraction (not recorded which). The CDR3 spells CASSSTGTGRIYEQYF. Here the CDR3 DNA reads TGTGCCAGCAGTTCCACCGGGACAGGGAGGATCTACGAGCAGTACTTC.